This TCR beta chain was observed in a study of beta chain features in type 1 diabetes. Overall study findings and caveats: The question of HLA type influencing TCRB rearrangement was one that remained unresolved here. In all four CD4+ subsets, TCRB CDR3 length was significantly, moderately reduced in type 1 diabetes.

There are a few counts of this clone. Its target is not known. Since all of the isolated RNA was reverse transcribed, expressed TCRB transcripts were what got sequenced. Assay used: immunoSEQ multiplex PCR; TCRdb lists only in-frame clones, some missing. Among some 130,000 clones, 9% were seen once, and the ten largest hold around 0.75%. Germline V gene sequence: CDR1 SGHTA, CDR2 FQGNSA. V shed 7 bases and J shed 7 bases, with 17 bases lying between them. The CDR3 covers 14 residues. The clonotype comes from a young man with type 1 diabetes. Source material: central memory CD4+ T cells from blood. The chain uses TRBV7-2 and TRBJ2-1, with D perhaps matching TRBD2 (5 bases). Here the CDR3 DNA reads TGTGCCAGCACCGATGGACTTCCTGGGAATGAGCAGTTCTTC. It is translated as CASTDGLPGNEQFF.